The T cell receptor (beta chain) under discussion was sequenced for a study of blood T cell repertoires in COVID-19. The germline gives CDR1 SEHNR, CDR2 FQNEAQ (reference sequence). The CDR3 is 15 residues long. With 2 bases clipped from V and 8 bases from J, the junction kept 8 bases outside the gene matches. Sequencing used immunoSEQ multiplex PCR; TCRdb keeps in-frame clones, though not all of them. Altogether about 200,000 clones are present, approximately 85% being singletons, with the ten largest covering about 6%. The chain carries TRBV7-9 and TRBJ2-1; 8 bases map to TRBD2. Material: PBMCs or T cells enriched from blood (not recorded which). The receptor was isolated from a man between 40 and 49 years old with acute COVID-19. The CDR3 here is CASSLSSGSIYEQFF. The CDR3 DNA sequence: TGTGCCAGCAGCTTAAGCAGCGGGAGTATCTATGAGCAGTTCTTC.